This TCR beta chain was recovered during a study of early T cells in non-severe SARS-CoV-2 infection. Study-wide findings and caveats: Matching results from VDJdb favored anti-spike CD8 responses, leaving private and CD4 specificities undetected.

In this sample, this clonotype turned up once. The antigen remains undetermined. The CDR3 has 13 residues. V lost 5 bases, J lost 4 bases, and 9 bases lay in between. The germline V gene has CDR1 MNHEY and CDR2 SMNVEV (reference sequence). The library protocol tagged individual cDNA molecules with unique molecular identifiers. TCRdb passed the 5' RACE reads through MiXCR, listing each CDR3 protein once. Here the sample spans approximately 81,000 distinct CDR3 sequences, less than 15% being singletons. The V and J genes are TRBV27 and TRBJ1-5; D perhaps matches TRBD1 (5 bases). What was sequenced was whole blood. The receptor was derived from an adult who was a healthcare worker with PCR-confirmed SARS-CoV-2 infection or an uninfected control (not recorded which). CDR3 nucleotide sequence: TGTGCCAGCAGTAGCCGACAGAATCAGCCCCAGCATTTT. This sequence encodes CASSSRQNQPQHF.